This T cell receptor beta chain was identified during a study of PD-L1 blockade in urothelial cancer (dated by TCRdb to the late 2010s). Regarding the study in general: Therapy was started around 2014 for all patients, and atezolizumab 1,200 mg was administered intravenously every 3 weeks. Whole exome sequencing and RNA sequencing of pretreatment tumors were performed alongside TCR sequencing in the same patients. Blood samples yielded a median of around 150,000 T cells and some 80,000 unique TCRs, with median clonality approximately 0.08. Durable clinical benefit was defined as progression-free survival longer than 6 months, and TCR features were also tested against progression-free and overall survival. TCR sequencing covered pretreatment tumor samples and matched, serially collected peripheral blood taken before and after atezolizumab treatment. Blood samples were analyzed at two time points: 3 weeks after treatment start (second dose) and 6 weeks after treatment start. An exploratory multi-omic analysis was conducted of the somatic, immune and clinical correlates of response to PD-L1 blockade with atezolizumab in urothelial cancer. Pretreatment blood TCR-seq was available for 30 or so patients, at least one posttreatment blood collection was obtained for approximately 24 patients, and tumor TCR-seq was available for approximately 24 patients. An ECOG performance status of 0 or 1 was recorded for the patients, and 0 to 3 prior chemotherapy regimens had been received by the patients. Fewer than ten patients reached durable clinical benefit, while some 20 patients did not. About 90% of the 29 patients were identified as males with urothelial cancer of bladder origin, and a prior smoking history was reported by 18 of 29 patients.

Each PCR received spiked-in synthetic TCR analog templates so that absolute template abundance could be estimated from read counts. Using the immunoSEQ assay, TCRbeta CDR3 regions were amplified from genomic DNA with bias-controlled V and J gene primers. Rearranged TCRbeta segments were sequenced at approximately 20X coverage. From the authors' description of their analysis: Clustering was used to correct sequencing errors, and CDR3s were annotated against IMGT so that V, D and J genes could be assigned. Out-of-frame and stop-codon sequences were excluded, and only productive TCRbeta rearrangements were used in downstream analyses. To compute clonality, Shannon entropy was normalized by the log of the number of unique productive sequences and then subtracted from one. Fisher's exact test with Benjamini-Hochberg correction, using a cutoff of adjusted p below 0.01, was how clones that differed between time points or between blood and tumor were identified. In TCRdb, the immuneACCESS table is reduced to in-frame sequences with V and J assigned. These tables do not hold every clone; where another copy was compared, an unresolved V gene accounts for under half, and the others remain unexplained. V and J calls and clone size are given by that table; D and trimming were obtained from the DNA. The sample yields more than 90,000 clones; approximately 82% were counted once. The ten largest clones take up around 7.7% of the sample.

The sample's time point label is to be understood as: peripheral blood 6 weeks after treatment start. A total of 29 patients with locally advanced or metastatic urothelial carcinoma, treated at Memorial Sloan Kettering on a trial protocol, made up the cohort. Peripheral blood mononuclear cells were collected pretreatment and during treatment, with between 1 and 8 total time points obtained per patient. The Qiagen DNeasy Blood extraction kit was used to purify genomic DNA from total PBMCs and from tumor samples. PBMCs were collected pretreatment and during treatment, and were isolated and stored as previously described. What the research found in general, with its limitations: A pretreatment peripheral blood TCR clonality below the median was linked to improved progression-free and overall survival. Greater expansion of tumor-associated TCR clones in peripheral blood 3 weeks after the start of treatment was observed in patients with durable benefit (n of about 20, p = 0.022). Small sample size (n ≈ 30) and many exploratory analyses mean the results are intended to be hypothesis-generating.

With respect to this clone: The antigen this receptor binds is unknown. No base quality values were provided; no much bigger clone lies one nucleotide off.

The germline V gene specifies SGHRS as CDR1 and YFSETQ as CDR2. From its cysteine to its phenylalanine, the CDR3 spans 16 amino acids. Here the CDR3 DNA is all that survives: 48 bases in frame from base 1. Trimming accounts for 3 bases at V and 5 bases at J, while the number of junction bases matched to no gene is 10. This clonotype was sampled from a man between 65 and 80 years old with urothelial cancer. The V and J genes are TRBV5-1 and TRBJ2-1, and 8 bases in between align with TRBD2. Source: PBMCs, taken around atezolizumab (anti-PD-L1) treatment. CDR3 region: CASSWVLAEGDNEQFF. The DNA sequence follows: TGCGCCAGCAGCTGGGTACTAGCGGAGGGTGACAATGAGCAGTTCTTC.